The 20 T cell receptor beta chains below all came from one sample that was sequenced in a study of T cells in Graves' hyperthyroidism and ophthalmopathy (dated by TCRdb to about 2019). The library was built by means of multiplex PCR. TCRdb shows the sequencer as Illumina HiSeq 2000. The TCR beta CDR3 regions were amplified from the RNA transcripts. For the first round of RT-PCR on the TCR CDR3, the HTBI primer set was used together with the Qiagen OneStep RT-PCR kit. The public reads were run again by TCRdb, first through fastp at Q25 and then through MiXCR, and only productive beta chains were kept. Entries are consolidated by CDR3 protein sequence, retaining the most common genes and DNA. The sample data list over 400,000 distinct CDR3 sequences, and 20% to 25% of these were observed just once. Under 55% of the sample belongs to the ten largest clones. Sequencing used blood. These receptors were obtained from a woman in her 70s with Graves' ophthalmopathy.

Comment on this clonotype: With a much larger clone just one base away, this may be a read error. The chain couples TRBV29-1 to TRBJ1-1; tentatively, D is TRBD1 (6 bases). This CDR3 is 13 amino acids long. Trimming removed 6 bases at V and 5 bases at J, with 16 bases between. CDR1 is SQVTM, CDR2 ANQGSEA, per germline. The CDR3 DNA reads TGCAGCGTGGGGGACAAGGTTGGAACTGAAGCTTTCTTT. It translates to CSVGDKVGTEAFF.

This clonotype appeared a few times. The chain carries TRBV6-6 and TRBJ2-7; 7 nucleotides agree with TRBD2. V lost 0 bases, J lost 2 bases, and 10 bases stayed unmatched. Germline lookup yields CDR1 MNHNY and CDR2 SVGAGI (reference sequence). The CDR3 loop spans 17 amino acids. CDR3: CASSYSISSGATYEQYF. The DNA for the CDR3 is TGTGCCAGCAGTTACTCGATCTCTAGCGGAGCCACCTACGAGCAGTACTTC.

The rearrangement uses TRBV15 and TRBJ2-3; no definite D call. The germline V gene has CDR1 LNHNV and CDR2 YYDKDF (reference sequence). The V and J ends lost 5 bases and 2 bases respectively, with 11 bases between them. The CDR3 is 14 amino acids. The CDR3 reads CATSARPNTDTQYF. The CDR3 bases are TGTGCCACCAGCGCACGACCCAACACAGATACGCAGTATTTT. Together with reference TRBV15 and TRBJ2-3, the CDR3 gives the full variable domain: DAMVIQNPRYQVTQFGKPVTLSCSQTLNHNVMYWYQQKSSQAPKLLFHYYDKDFNNEADTPDNFQSRRPNTSFCFLDIRSPGLGDTAMYLCATSARPNTDTQYFGPGTRLTVL.

This clonotype appeared many times. The rearrangement uses TRBV20-1 and TRBJ1-1; D is ambiguous. Per germline, CDR1 DFQATT and CDR2 SNEGSKA (reference sequence). The CDR3 runs 16 residues. Deletions cut 5 bases from V and 3 bases from J, with 22 bases between. CDR3 in amino acids: CSAGRMGGLGHTEAFF. DNA for the CDR3: TGCAGTGCTGGGCGGATGGGCGGGCTCGGGCACACTGAAGCTTTCTTT.

The chain employs TRBV30 and TRBJ2-2, with D unclear. The germline gives CDR1 GTSNPN, CDR2 SVGIG (reference sequence). The CDR3 has 12 amino acids. Deletions cut 0 bases from V and 6 bases from J, with 5 bases between. CDR3 coding DNA: TGTGCCTGGAGTGTATTGGCCGGGGAGCTGTTTTTT. This translates into CAWSVLAGELFF.

In this sample, this clonotype turned up a few times. This chain joins TRBV19 and TRBJ1-1; 7 bases fit TRBD1. The V and J ends lost 3 bases and 3 bases, in that order; junction bases with no gene match: 4. Germline assignment: CDR1 LNHDA and CDR2 SQIVND (reference sequence). The CDR3 length is 14 residues. CDR3 sequence (DNA): TGTGCCAGTAGTATCCAGGGGGGTTACACTGAAGCTTTCTTT. It encodes CASSIQGGYTEAFF.

This clonotype occurred once. Given a much more abundant clone one base away, this may be a read error. The chain links TRBV7-2 to TRBJ2-3; D possibly corresponds to TRBD1 (6 bases). Trimming removed 5 bases from V and 5 bases from J, with 14 bases in between. The germline V gene has CDR1 SGHTA and CDR2 FQGNSA. The CDR3 is 14 amino acids. In DNA, the CDR3 is TGTGCCAGCAGCCGCAACAGGGTTGTAGATACGCAGTATTTT. This codes for CASSRNRVVDTQYF.

In its sample, this clonotype was seen many times. The V gene is TRBV27, the J gene TRBJ2-2; D uncertain. V was trimmed by 8 bases and J by 10 bases, leaving 14 bases between them. There are 12 residues in the CDR3. Germline V gene sequence: CDR1 MNHEY, CDR2 SMNVEV (reference sequence). CDR3 sequence (DNA): TGTGCCAGCCGAAGGACGGGCACGGAGCTGTTTTTT. Encoded protein: CASRRTGTELFF.

The chain links TRBV5-1 to TRBJ2-7; unclear D gene. The V and J ends lost 3 bases and 1 base respectively, with 11 bases between them. Germline-derived CDR1 and CDR2 are SGHRS and YFSETQ. The CDR3 length is 14 residues. CDR3 nucleotides: TGCGCCAGCAGCTCCCTCCGGGCGTCCTACGAGCAGTACTTC. It encodes CASSSLRASYEQYF. Combining the CDR3 with reference TRBV5-1 and TRBJ2-7 gives the whole variable domain KAGVTQTPRYLIKTRGQQVTLSCSPISGHRSVSWYQQTPGQGLQFLFEYFSETQRNKGNFPGRFSGRQFSNSRSEMNVSTLELGDSALYLCASSSLRASYEQYFGPGTRLTVT.

The chain employs TRBV28 and TRBJ2-7, with D perhaps assigned TRBD1 or TRBD2 (6 bases each). CDR1 MDHEN and CDR2 SYDVKM come from the germline V gene. V was pared by 4 bases and J by 3 bases, with 13 bases between. This CDR3 has 14 residues. The DNA for the CDR3 is TGTGCCAGCAGTTACAGGGCGGGGAGCTACGAGCAGTACTTC. It yields the protein CASSYRAGSYEQYF. Filled out from reference TRBV28 and TRBJ2-7, the complete variable domain reads DVKVTQSSRYLVKRTGEKVFLECVQDMDHENMFWYRQDPGLGLRLIYFSYDVKMKEKGDIPEGYSVSREKKERFSLILESASTNQTSMYLCASSYRAGSYEQYFGPGTRLTVT.

The table lists this clonotype with a few counts. This chain connects TRBV27 to TRBJ1-2, with 8 bases matching TRBD1. In germline, CDR1 is MNHEY, CDR2 SMNVEV (reference sequence). The CDR3 totals 14 residues. V dropped 4 bases and J dropped 4; count of bases not matched to a gene: 5. The CDR3 sequence is CASSSGQAIYGYTF. CDR3 in DNA: TGTGCCAGCAGTTCGGGACAGGCCATCTATGGCTACACCTTC.

V and J are TRBV7-2 and TRBJ2-3, with D uncertain. V was clipped by 3 bases and J by 0 bases, with 7 bases between them. The CDR3 extends over 14 amino acids. Germline V CDR1 and CDR2: SGHTA, FQGNSA. The CDR3 here is CASSFDTSTDTQYF. The CDR3 region has the DNA TGTGCCAGCAGCTTCGATACTAGCACAGATACGCAGTATTTT.

The rearrangement links TRBV10-3 to TRBJ2-7; D is perhaps TRBD1 (6 bases). This CDR3 spans 12 amino acids. With 11 bases removed from V and 2 bases from J, the gap between germline ends came to 13 bases. Germline CDR1 and CDR2: ENHRY and SYGVKD. The CDR3 here is CAARDTPYEQYF. The CDR3 DNA reads TGTGCCGCCAGGGACACCCCCTACGAGCAGTACTTC.

This clonotype occurred many times. The chain links TRBV28 to TRBJ1-2; D call uncertain. Germline assignment: CDR1 MDHEN and CDR2 SYDVKM. V dropped 6 bases and J dropped 4 bases, with 6 bases sitting between them. CDR3 size: 11 residues. The chain's CDR3 is CASRSLYGYTF. CDR3 DNA: TGTGCCAGCAGAAGTCTCTATGGCTACACCTTC.

This clonotype showed up many times. The V and J genes are TRBV6-2 or TRBV6-3 and TRBJ2-2, with 9 bases lining up with TRBD1. The CDR3 runs to 15 residues. Germline V gene sequence: CDR1 MNHEY, CDR2 SVGEGT. Trimming removed 6 bases from V and 1 base from J; junction bases left unmatched: 3. The CDR3 region has the DNA TGTGCCAGCAGGACGGGACAGGGGAACACCGGGGAGCTGTTTTTT. This gives the protein CASRTGQGNTGELFF.

In this sample, this clonotype turned up a few times. The chain couples TRBV6-1 to TRBJ2-3; 13 nucleotides match TRBD2. Germline V gene data show CDR1 as MNHNS and CDR2 as SASEGT. Trimming at V came to 6 bases and at J to 4 bases, leaving 10 bases not matched to a gene. This CDR3 is 17 amino acids long. The CDR3 sequence is CASRGTSGTRRADTQYF. As DNA, the CDR3 is TGTGCCAGCAGGGGGACTAGCGGGACGAGGCGGGCAGATACGCAGTATTTT.

The chain recombines TRBV7-3 with TRBJ2-3; no clear D. V lost 7 bases, J lost 5 bases, and 7 bases lay in between. The CDR3 has 11 residues. Per the germline V gene, CDR1 is SGHTA and CDR2 is FQGTGA. The CDR3: CASIYRDTQYF. In nucleotides, the CDR3 is TGTGCCAGCATATATAGAGATACGCAGTATTTT.

As for this clonotype: A much more abundant neighbour one base away suggests this may be a read error. The chain combines TRBV28 with TRBJ2-1; no firm D call. Germline V gives CDR1 MDHEN, CDR2 SYDVKM. This CDR3 region has 16 residues. CDR3 in DNA: TGTGCCAGCAGCCGACTGGAAAGTAGCTCCTACAATCAGCAGTTCTTC. Its protein product is CASSRLESSSYNQQFF.

This clonotype has more than one count but fewer than ten. The chain combines TRBV9 with TRBJ2-3, with D unresolved. CDR1 is SGDLS, CDR2 YYNGEE, per germline. V was clipped by 0 bases and J by 2 bases, with 7 bases between them. This CDR3 region has 14 residues. In nucleotides, the CDR3 is TGTGCCAGCAGCGTAGGGGTTCTCACAGATACGCAGTATTTT. It yields the protein CASSVGVLTDTQYF.

This chain uses TRBV19 with TRBJ2-2; 7 bases match TRBD2. The CDR3 contains 17 residues. The junction had 11 bases not matched to a gene; V was cut back by 5 bases and J by 2 bases. Germline CDR1 is LNHDA and CDR2 is SQIVND (reference sequence). CDR3 nucleotide sequence: TGTGCCAGTAGTCCGCCGGGGAGGGAGAGAAACACCGGGGAGCTGTTTTTT. Encoded protein: CASSPPGRERNTGELFF.